This TCR beta chain was identified during a study of beta chain features in type 1 diabetes. Every bit of the isolated RNA underwent reverse transcription, so sequencing read expressed TCRB transcripts. The protocol was immunoSEQ multiplex PCR, while the TCRdb copy is restricted to in-frame clones and leaves out a portion. Altogether some 370,000 clones are present, 9.6% being singletons, with the ten largest covering about 0.6%. This clone was seen only a few times. What it binds is not known. J gave up 8 bases and V 4 bases, and 1 base lay outside the gene matches. The CDR3 runs 13 residues. CDR1 is SGHRS, CDR2 YFSETQ, per germline. Study-level findings and limits: The study found moderately but significantly shorter TCRB CDR3s in all four CD4+ subsets of Type 1 diabetes patients.

The TCR originated in a man in his thirties or forties with type 1 diabetes. The rearrangement joins TRBV5-1 to TRBJ1-6; 9 nucleotides agree with TRBD1. The sample was central memory CD4+ T cells from blood. In nucleotides, the CDR3 is TGCGCCAGCAGCGGGACAGGGCATTCACCCCTCCACTTT. Translated, it gives CASSGTGHSPLHF. Variable domain in full (rest from reference TRBV5-1 and TRBJ1-6): KAGVTQTPRYLIKTRGQQVTLSCSPISGHRSVSWYQQTPGQGLQFLFEYFSETQRNKGNFPGRFSGRQFSNSRSEMNVSTLELGDSALYLCASSGTGHSPLHFGNGTRLTVT.